This T cell receptor beta chain emerged from a study of blood T cell repertoires in COVID-19. Study at large: Collection of acute and convalescent COVID-19 samples took place in the United States, Italy and Spain. In each case, the material was cDNA or gDNA derived from T cells, B-cell-depleted T cells, or PBMCs.

Trimming removed 5 bases from V and 0 bases from J, with 9 bases in between. The CDR3 is 14 amino acids. Germline V gene data show CDR1 as SEHNR and CDR2 as FQNEAQ (reference sequence). In the original workflow: Amplification of reference gene primers was used by the study to estimate nucleated cell counts. Using immunoSEQ multiplex PCR, the repertoire was profiled, and TCRdb retains in-frame clones only, with some absent. The V and J calls and clone size come from that table; D and trimming were worked out from the DNA. The sample yields 100,000 to 150,000 clones, more than 70% seen once. Sequencing was performed on peripheral blood. This sequence joins TRBV7-9 and TRBJ2-3, with a tentative D call TRBD2 (5 bases). This receptor was obtained from a man between 60 and 75 years old with acute or convalescent COVID-19. The CDR3 reads CASSASGSTDTQYF. As DNA, the CDR3 is TGTGCCAGCAGCGCCTCGGGGAGCACAGATACGCAGTATTTT.